This TCR beta chain was captured in a study of blood T cells in healthy people across ages. Next came a second PCR, run for roughly 6 to 11 cycles, which used a sample-barcoded 5' primer along with a J-beta primer mix. With 12 random nucleotides, a template-switch adaptor tagged each individual cDNA molecule. TCRdb re-derived calls from the 5' RACE reads in MiXCR, one entry per CDR3 protein. In the table there are 1.2 million to 1.5 million distinct CDR3 sequences, approximately 59% of which are singletons. This clonotype has a handful of counts. CDR1 is MNHNS and CDR2 is SASEGT in the germline V gene. This CDR3 spans 13 amino acids. V was clipped by 0 bases and J by 7 bases; unmatched bases: 1. Healthy Caucasian individuals from Russia aged 6 to 90 served as donors.

The sequence was obtained from a man in his late teens or twenties in good health. V and J are TRBV6-1 and TRBJ1-2, with TRBD1 matching 8 bases. The sample consisted of blood. The CDR3 DNA reads TGTGCCAGCAGTGAAGCAGACAGGGGTGGCTACACCTTC. Its protein is CASSEADRGGYTF.